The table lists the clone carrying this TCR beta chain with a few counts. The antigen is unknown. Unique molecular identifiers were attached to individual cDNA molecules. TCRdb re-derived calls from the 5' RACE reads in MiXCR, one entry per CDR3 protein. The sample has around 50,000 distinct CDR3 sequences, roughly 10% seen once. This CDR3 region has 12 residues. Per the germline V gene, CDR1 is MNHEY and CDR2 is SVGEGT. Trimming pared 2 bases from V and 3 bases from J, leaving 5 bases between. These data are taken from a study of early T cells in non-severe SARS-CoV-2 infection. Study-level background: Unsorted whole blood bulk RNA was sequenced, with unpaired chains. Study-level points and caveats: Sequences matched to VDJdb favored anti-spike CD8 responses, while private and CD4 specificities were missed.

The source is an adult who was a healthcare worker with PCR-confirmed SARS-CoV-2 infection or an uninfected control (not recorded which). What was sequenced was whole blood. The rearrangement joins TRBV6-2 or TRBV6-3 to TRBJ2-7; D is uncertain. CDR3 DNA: TGTGCCAGCAGTTACGGGATCTACGAGCAGTACTTC. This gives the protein CASSYGIYEQYF.